Presented here are 30 T cell receptor beta chains from one specimen sequenced in a study of blood T cell repertoires in COVID-19. Clones were read by immunoSEQ multiplex PCR, and TCRdb kept only the in-frame ones, dropping some. The sample gives fewer than 200,000 clones, roughly 82% of which show up once; 8% to 9.5% is in the top ten. The sequenced material came from peripheral blood. The origin of the receptors is a woman in her 70s with acute or convalescent COVID-19.

As for this clone: The sample has other DNA sequences that encode this CDR3 too. The chain recombines TRBV5-1 with TRBJ2-5; TRBD1 is a possible D gene (6 bases). V was cut by 4 bases and J by 2 bases, with 12 bases left in between. This CDR3 has 14 residues. Germline assignment: CDR1 SGHRS and CDR2 YFSETQ. The CDR3 sequence is CASSTGTLQETQYF. The CDR3 coding sequence is TGCGCCAGCAGCACCGGGACACTGCAAGAGACCCAGTACTTC.

The J gene is TRBJ2-1, the V gene TRBV5-5; 8 nucleotides match TRBD2. This CDR3 comprises 17 residues. The germline CDR1 and CDR2 sequences are SGHKS and YYEKEE (reference sequence). Unmatched junction bases numbered 13, after V lost 2 bases and J lost 6 bases. CDR3 in amino acids: CASSLRLAYTNLNEQFF. CDR3 DNA: TGTGCCAGCAGCTTACGACTAGCGTACACCAACCTCAATGAGCAGTTCTTC.

This clone was detected a few times. The chain uses TRBV29-1 and TRBJ1-2, with 7 bases identical to TRBD1. The CDR3 sequence is 13 residues long. Germline lookup yields CDR1 SQVTM and CDR2 ANQGSEA. V trimming: 7 bases; J trimming: 8 bases; junction bases outside the gene matches: 13. The DNA of the CDR3 is TGCAGCGCCCCGTCTACAGGGGCGGGAGGCTACACCTTC. It is translated as CSAPSTGAGGYTF.

This chain links TRBV7-9 with TRBJ2-1; 8 bases agree with TRBD2. CDR3 length: 13 amino acids. Germline assignment: CDR1 SEHNR and CDR2 FQNEAQ (reference sequence). Trimming removed 5 bases from V and 6 bases from J; junction bases left unmatched: 3. Here the CDR3 DNA reads TGTGCCAGCAGCCACGGGGGGGCCAATGAGCAGTTCTTC. Protein sequence: CASSHGGANEQFF. Supplemented by reference TRBV7-9 and TRBJ2-1, the full variable domain reads DTGVSQNPRHKITKRGQNVTFRCDPISEHNRLYWYRQTLGQGPEFLTYFQNEAQLEKSRLLSDRFSAERPKGSFSTLEIQRTEQGDSAMYLCASSHGGANEQFFGPGTRLTVL.

V usage is TRBV27 and J usage is TRBJ2-7, with 14 bases aligning to TRBD2. Germline CDR1 MNHEY, CDR2 SMNVEV (reference sequence). This CDR3 has 14 residues. V was pared by 6 bases and J by 7 bases, with 5 bases of the junction left unmatched. Written as DNA, the CDR3 is TGTGCCAGCAGCCAAGGGACTAGCGGGAGAGAGCAGTACTTC. It codes for CASSQGTSGREQYF.

The DNA of the CDR3 is TGTGCCAGCAGTTACGAGGGCGGGAGAGGGTCAGGCGAGCAGTACTTC. This sequence encodes CASSYEGGRGSGEQYF. The chain links TRBV6-5 to TRBJ2-7, with 7 bases identical to TRBD2. The V gene's germline CDR1 is MNHEY and CDR2 SVGAGI. The CDR3 runs 16 residues. The V segment lost 2 bases and the J segment 6 bases; nucleotides outside the gene matches: 13.

This clone was found once. The chain employs TRBV7-9 and TRBJ2-7; 7 nucleotides align to TRBD2. The V gene end was trimmed by 1 base and the J gene end by 6 bases; junction bases not matched to a gene: 12. The CDR3 totals 16 residues. Germline CDR1 reads SEHNR; CDR2 reads FQNEAQ (reference sequence). The CDR3: CASSLEGRGPLIEQYF. The CDR3 bases are TGTGCCAGCAGCTTAGAGGGGAGGGGCCCTTTAATCGAGCAGTACTTC.

V gene TRBV30 combines with J gene TRBJ1-1; 8 nucleotides match TRBD1. Germline V CDR1 and CDR2: GTSNPN, SVGIG (reference sequence). J was trimmed by 0 bases and V by 4 bases; bases with no gene match: 13. The CDR3 is made up of 17 amino acids. CDR3 sequence reads: CAWTYGRTGSMNTEAFF. DNA for the CDR3: TGTGCCTGGACTTATGGGCGGACAGGGTCTATGAACACTGAAGCTTTCTTT.

This chain links TRBV7-9 with TRBJ1-5; possible D gene TRBD1, 5 bases. The length of the CDR3 is 13 residues. The germline V gene encodes CDR1 SEHNR and CDR2 FQNEAQ (reference sequence). Deletions cut 7 bases from V and 6 bases from J, with 13 bases between. In DNA, the CDR3 is TGTGCCAGCACCCTGGGGGAGGGTCAGCCCCAGCATTTT. This sequence encodes CASTLGEGQPQHF.

This chain's CDR3 is CASSAQRDGYTF. The CDR3 DNA reads as TGTGCCAGCTCAGCCCAGAGGGATGGCTACACCTTC. The chain is built from TRBV18 and TRBJ1-2; D gene uncertain. The CDR3 extends over 12 amino acids. V was clipped by 5 bases and J by 6 bases, with 10 bases between them. CDR1 and CDR2 (germline): KGHSH, LQKENI.

This clone was seen more than once but under ten times. The V gene is TRBV7-2, the J gene TRBJ1-2, with 7 bases matching TRBD1. V dropped 5 bases and J dropped 6; count of bases not matched to a gene: 6. Germline V lookup: CDR1 SGHTA, CDR2 FQGNSA. This CDR3 is built from 13 residues. The CDR3 region is CASSVGQVDGYTF. CDR3 in DNA: TGTGCCAGCAGCGTAGGACAGGTGGATGGCTACACCTTC.

V and J are TRBV6-1 and TRBJ1-1; 9 bases agree with TRBD1. Losses at the gene ends were 1 base for V and 4 bases for J; bases not matched to a gene: 4. This CDR3 has 15 amino acids. CDR1 is MNHNS, CDR2 SASEGT, per germline. CDR3 region: CASSEGGQGFTEAFF. The CDR3 DNA sequence: TGTGCCAGCAGTGAAGGGGGACAGGGATTCACTGAAGCTTTCTTT.

The V and J genes are TRBV29-1 and TRBJ2-1, with TRBD1 matching 9 bases. Germline CDR1 reads SQVTM; CDR2 reads ANQGSEA. V was pared by 3 bases and J by 5 bases, with 8 bases of the junction left unmatched. The CDR3 is made up of 15 amino acids. CDR3 protein: CSVDIVGTGNNEQFF. For the CDR3, the DNA is TGCAGCGTTGATATCGTCGGGACAGGGAACAATGAGCAGTTCTTC.

J is TRBJ1-3 and V is TRBV6-5; TRBD1 might be the D (6 bases). Germline lookup yields CDR1 MNHEY and CDR2 SVGAGI. This CDR3 spans 15 amino acids. V dropped 5 bases and J dropped 4 bases, with 15 bases sitting between them. CDR3 amino acids: CASSLGGAEGNTIYF. For the CDR3, the DNA is TGTGCCAGCAGTCTTGGGGGCGCGGAAGGAAACACCATATATTTT.

The rearrangement links TRBV6-6 to TRBJ1-2; 8 bases line up with TRBD1. Germline V gives CDR1 MNHNY, CDR2 SVGAGI (reference sequence). This CDR3 is built from 17 residues. Unmatched junction bases numbered 19, after V lost 5 bases and J lost 8 bases. CDR3 sequence reads: CASSPILSRTGRGGYTF. In DNA, the CDR3 is TGTGCCAGCAGTCCTATTCTTAGTCGGACAGGGAGGGGCGGCTACACCTTC.

V usage is TRBV6-6 and J usage is TRBJ1-2, with a weak D call TRBD1 (6 bases). V lost 8 bases and J 2 bases, leaving 9 bases between the germline ends. The CDR3 covers 12 residues. CDR1 and CDR2 from the germline V gene are MNHNY and SVGAGI (reference sequence). DNA of the CDR3: TGTGCCAGCTGGACAGTCAACTATGGCTACACCTTC. This translates into CASWTVNYGYTF.

The table lists this clone with a count of one. The gene calls are TRBV7-9 and TRBJ2-5, with 7 bases lining up with TRBD2. The CDR3 is 15 amino acids. V shed 2 bases and J 0 bases; nucleotides not matched to a gene: 3. The germline V gene has CDR1 SEHNR and CDR2 FQNEAQ (reference sequence). As DNA, the CDR3 is TGTGCCAGCAGCTTACGGGGGGAATACCAAGAGACCCAGTACTTC. It encodes CASSLRGEYQETQYF.

The chain joins TRBV5-1 to TRBJ2-7; 8 bases map to TRBD1. J lost 5 bases, V lost 7 bases, and 11 bases had no gene match. Germline assignment: CDR1 SGHRS and CDR2 YFSETQ. This CDR3 comprises 14 residues. The CDR3 DNA sequence: TGCGCCAGCCAGGTACAGGGGGAGGAAAACGAGCAGTACTTC. Translated: CASQVQGEENEQYF.

This chain joins TRBV12-3 or TRBV12-4 and TRBJ2-3; 9 positions match TRBD2. The CDR3 runs 12 residues. Trimming cost V 10 bases and J 5 bases; bases outside gene matches: 4. In nucleotides, the CDR3 is TGTGCCAACTCACTAGCGGGAGATACGCAGTATTTT. Protein sequence: CANSLAGDTQYF.

This clone was observed a single time. The chain links TRBV28 to TRBJ1-2; D remains unclear. CDR1 MDHEN and CDR2 SYDVKM come from the germline V gene. The CDR3 sequence is 15 residues long. V lost 7 bases to trimming and J lost 7 bases, with 22 bases between them. CDR3 loop: CASTPAQIYLGGYTF. The CDR3 DNA follows: TGTGCCAGCACCCCCGCCCAAATCTACCTCGGTGGCTACACCTTC.

As regards this clone: Mismatch with germline at one junction end may stem from a read error. The rearrangement uses TRBV2 and TRBJ2-7, with D uncertain. Germline V gene data show CDR1 as SNHLY and CDR2 as FYNNEI. The CDR3 has 14 residues. This CDR3 reads CASLDLLSSSEQYF. The CDR3 coding sequence is TGTGCCAGCCTAGACCTCCTCAGCTCCTCCGAGCAGTACTTC.

V is TRBV5-6 and J is TRBJ1-3; 9 positions agree with TRBD1. This CDR3 is built from 16 residues. CDR1 is SGHDT and CDR2 is YYEEEE in the germline V gene. V shed 3 bases, J shed 5 bases, and the junction held 9 bases outside the gene matches. In DNA form, the CDR3 reads TGTGCCAGCAGCTCCCCGGGACAGGGCTGGCGAAACACCATATATTTT. Translated: CASSSPGQGWRNTIYF.

The V and J genes are TRBV4-2 and TRBJ2-2; TRBD2 might be the D (6 bases). This CDR3 has 17 amino acids. Trimming took off 4 bases at V and 1 base at J, with 16 bases between the two ends. CDR1 and CDR2 from the germline V gene are LGHNA and YNFKEQ. CDR3 DNA sequence: TGTGCCAGCAGCCTACTTAGACTGGGAGGGAACACCGGGGAGCTGTTTTTT. Translated: CASSLLRLGGNTGELFF.

The rearrangement uses TRBV5-1 and TRBJ1-3; D is unclear. Trimming cost V 0 bases and J 0 bases, with 19 bases left between them. Germline-derived CDR1 and CDR2 are SGHRS and YFSETQ. The length of the CDR3 is 19 residues. CDR3 sequence reads: CASSLGPRGDRLSGNTIYF. For the CDR3, the DNA is TGCGCCAGCAGCTTGGGACCGCGGGGAGACCGTCTCTCTGGAAACACCATATATTTT.

The chain uses TRBV28 and TRBJ2-1; 10 nucleotides match TRBD1. V was clipped by 9 bases and J by 10 bases; unmatched bases: 12. The germline V gene has CDR1 MDHEN and CDR2 SYDVKM. The CDR3 sequence is 14 residues long. CDR3 DNA: TGTGCCAGTCAAGCCGGGACAGGGGTTCAGGAGCAGTTCTTC. Its translation: CASQAGTGVQEQFF.

This clone was seen a single time. The rearrangement links TRBV6-5 to TRBJ1-2; the match to TRBD1 covers 7 bases. Per germline, CDR1 MNHEY and CDR2 SVGAGI. Unmatched junction bases numbered 5, after V lost 2 bases and J lost 5 bases. This CDR3 contains 14 residues. CDR3 protein: CASSYRQGGYGYTF. DNA for the CDR3: TGTGCCAGCAGTTACAGACAGGGAGGTTATGGCTACACCTTC.

The chain has TRBV9 and TRBJ1-5; the match to TRBD1 covers 7 bases. CDR1 is SGDLS and CDR2 is YYNGEE in the germline V gene. V was pared by 0 bases and J by 11 bases, with 8 bases of the junction left unmatched. This CDR3 has 14 amino acids. The CDR3 region has the DNA TGTGCCAGCAGCGTAGACTTCAGGGGGAGGACCCAGCATTTT. Protein product: CASSVDFRGRTQHF. The whole variable domain, filled in from reference TRBV9 and TRBJ1-5, reads DSGVTQTPKHLITATGQRVTLRCSPRSGDLSVYWYQQSLDQGLQFLIQYYNGEERAKGNILERFSAQQFPDLHSELNLSSLELGDSALYFCASSVDFRGRTQHFGDGTRLSIL.

This chain uses TRBV5-1 with TRBJ2-7; possibly TRBD2 for D (6 bases). V lost 3 bases to trimming and J lost 4 bases, with 14 bases between them. The germline CDR1 and CDR2 sequences are SGHRS and YFSETQ. The CDR3 is made up of 14 amino acids. The DNA of the CDR3 is TGCGCCAGCAGCTGGGGGGACTTCTCTTACGAGCAGTACTTC. It codes for CASSWGDFSYEQYF.

The chain has TRBV7-8 and TRBJ2-7; D uncertain. CDR3 size: 12 residues. V lost 1 base to trimming and J lost 10 bases, with 11 bases between them. CDR1 is SGHVS, CDR2 FQNEAQ, per germline. CDR3 sequence: CASSLGQTRQYF. CDR3 bases: TGTGCCAGCAGCTTAGGGCAGACTCGCCAGTACTTC.

The J gene is TRBJ2-1, the V gene TRBV7-9, with 12 positions matching TRBD2. The germline CDR1 and CDR2 sequences are SEHNR and FQNEAQ (reference sequence). The CDR3 consists of 14 residues. V was clipped by 1 base and J by 8 bases; unmatched bases: 0. The CDR3 DNA is TGTGCCAGCAGCTTAGGACTAGCGGGAGATGAGCAGTTCTTC. Translating gives CASSLGLAGDEQFF.